The clone carrying this T cell receptor (beta chain) was detected only a few times. Separate cDNA molecules received unique molecular identifiers, which the library attached to them. TCRdb analysed the RACE reads with MiXCR anew, one entry per CDR3 protein. The sample yields around 67,000 distinct CDR3 sequences, 8.5% to 9% seen once. This entry belongs to a study of human T cells and chemical hapten exposure. Study context: TCR yields per sample varied mostly from small pooled library volume differences.

Time point specified: patch test 2, 6 weeks after DPC sensitization. Treatment described: therapeutic diphenylcyclopropenone sensitization with weekly scalp DPC. Participating donors were patients with alopecia, aged 18 to 70 years, considered appropriate candidates for DPC. The sample in question was whole blood, obtained in connection with sensitization to the hapten diphenylcyclopropenone (DPC). The receptor's source is a woman aged 50 to 65 with alopecia areata. Some clones in this sample may be carry-over from other donors' samples.

As DNA, the CDR3 is TGCAGTGCTACCCGACTAAGCGGGAGGGCCGAAGATACGCAGTATTTT. It translates to CSATRLSGRAEDTQYF. The J gene is TRBJ2-3, the V gene TRBV20-1, with 10 bases fitting TRBD2. The CDR3 is 16 residues long. Germline V gene data show CDR1 as DFQATT and CDR2 as SNEGSKA (reference sequence). The J segment lost 5 bases and the V segment lost 4 bases, leaving 12 bases of the junction unmatched.